The 13 T cell receptor beta chains below all came from one sample that was sequenced in a study of cytomegalovirus exposure and HLA in healthy donors. Clones were sequenced by immunoSEQ multiplex PCR, and TCRdb holds only the in-frame ones, with some missing. The repertoire holds 300,000 to 350,000 clones, with approximately 91% as singletons. Sequenced input: PBMCs. The receptors were gathered from a man younger than 45 in good health and CMV-seronegative.

This chain joins TRBV29-1 and TRBJ1-1, with 7 bases that match TRBD1. Looked up from germline, CDR1 is SQVTM and CDR2 is ANQGSEA. CDR3 length: 14 residues. V was clipped by 6 bases and J by 0 bases; unmatched bases: 7. The CDR3 nucleotides are TGCAGCGTGACGGGACAGATTATGAACACTGAAGCTTTCTTT. Protein: CSVTGQIMNTEAFF. The variable domain in full, completed from reference TRBV29-1 and TRBJ1-1, reads SAVISQKPSRDICQRGTSLTIQCQVDSQVTMMFWYRQQPGQSLTLIATANQGSEATYESGFVIDKFPISRPNLTFSTLTVSNMSPEDSSIYLCSVTGQIMNTEAFFGQGTRLTVV.

With regard to this clone: One junction end disagrees with the germline gene, perhaps due to a read error. This chain joins TRBV10-3 and TRBJ2-7; weak D call: TRBD1 (5 bases). The CDR3 contains 13 residues. Germline V gives CDR1 ENHRY, CDR2 SYGVKD. The CDR3 DNA sequence: TGTGCCAGCAGTAGGGGTTTGTCCAACGAGCAGTACTTC. Encoded protein: CASSRGLSNEQYF.

V usage is TRBV6-1 and J usage is TRBJ1-4; D possibly corresponds to TRBD1 (5 bases). V lost 6 bases and J 7 bases, leaving 15 bases between the germline ends. Germline CDR1 is MNHNS and CDR2 is SASEGT. The CDR3 totals 14 residues. For the CDR3, the DNA is TGTGCCAGCAGATTACAGGTGGGGCGTGAAAAACTGTTTTTT. Protein: CASRLQVGREKLFF.

The chain recombines TRBV7-9 with TRBJ2-7; D uncertain. Germline V gene sequence: CDR1 SEHNR, CDR2 FQNEAQ (reference sequence). V lost 5 bases, J lost 1 base, and 6 bases lay in between. The CDR3 loop spans 12 amino acids. This chain's CDR3 is CASSDTSYEQYF. In nucleotides, the CDR3 is TGTGCCAGCAGCGATACATCCTACGAGCAGTACTTC.

The chain combines TRBV2 with TRBJ2-7; 8 bases are shared with TRBD2. Trimming removed 3 bases from V and 0 bases from J; junction bases left unmatched: 4. Germline lookup yields CDR1 SNHLY and CDR2 FYNNEI. This CDR3 is 15 amino acids long. CDR3 bases: TGTGCCAGCAGTGACCTGGCGGGGGGCTCCTACGAGCAGTACTTC. Encoded protein: CASSDLAGGSYEQYF.

This chain links TRBV7-2 with TRBJ1-6; the match to TRBD1 covers 7 bases. The germline CDR1 and CDR2 sequences are SGHTA and FQGNSA. Unmatched junction bases numbered 7, after V lost 5 bases and J lost 0 bases. CDR3 size: 17 residues. The CDR3 here is CASSPRTGSSYNSPLHF. For the CDR3, the DNA is TGTGCCAGCAGCCCAAGGACAGGCAGCTCCTATAATTCACCCCTCCACTTT.

The chain has TRBV6-5 and TRBJ2-3; D may be TRBD2 (5 bases). CDR3 length: 15 amino acids. Germline loops: CDR1 MNHEY, CDR2 SVGAGI. V was cut by 4 bases and J by 2 bases, with 13 bases left in between. CDR3 amino acids: CASSSSSGPTDTQYF. The CDR3 nucleotides read TGTGCCAGCAGTTCATCGAGCGGACCCACAGATACGCAGTATTTT.

This clone was picked up one time. V gene TRBV27 combines with J gene TRBJ2-1; maybe TRBD1 (6 bases). Trimming left V 7 bases short and J 4 bases short, with 11 bases between. The CDR3 covers 13 residues. Germline lookup yields CDR1 MNHEY and CDR2 SMNVEV (reference sequence). The CDR3 nucleotides are TGTGCCAGCACCCCACAGGGATACAATGAGCAGTTCTTC. It translates to CASTPQGYNEQFF.

The rearrangement uses TRBV4-2 and TRBJ2-3; TRBD2 aligns across 8 bases. The length of the CDR3 is 19 residues. J gave up 1 base and V 0 bases, and 12 bases lay outside the gene matches. Germline V gene data show CDR1 as LGHNA and CDR2 as YNFKEQ. The CDR3 DNA sequence: TGTGCCAGCAGCCAAGATGATTCGCCGGGGGGGGGCCGCACAGATACGCAGTATTTT. It encodes CASSQDDSPGGGRTDTQYF.

The sample holds one count of this clone. The genes are TRBV29-1 and TRBJ1-3; the match to TRBD1 covers 8 bases. J gave up 1 base and V 6 bases, and 5 bases lay outside the gene matches. This CDR3 has 14 residues. Germline CDR1 is SQVTM and CDR2 is ANQGSEA. The CDR3 loop is CSVIQGGSGNTIYF. The CDR3 coding sequence is TGCAGCGTCATACAGGGGGGATCTGGAAACACCATATATTTT.

This chain links TRBV7-2 with TRBJ1-1; the D is unclear. CDR3 size: 12 residues. The V end lost 2 bases, the J end lost 4 bases, and 5 bases lay between the germline ends. The germline gives CDR1 SGHTA, CDR2 FQGNSA. CDR3 in amino acids: CASSLLLTEAFF. DNA of the CDR3: TGTGCCAGCAGCTTACTTCTCACTGAAGCTTTCTTT.

The J gene is TRBJ1-1, the V gene TRBV5-6; no clear D gene. V was clipped by 2 bases and J by 7 bases, with 9 bases between them. This CDR3 comprises 12 residues. Germline-derived CDR1 and CDR2 are SGHDT and YYEEEE. CDR3 protein: CASSFTRLEAFF. The CDR3 DNA reads as TGTGCCAGCAGCTTTACCCGACTTGAAGCTTTCTTT. Combining the CDR3 with reference TRBV5-6 and TRBJ1-1 gives the whole variable domain DAGVTQSPTHLIKTRGQQVTLRCSPKSGHDTVSWYQQALGQGPQFIFQYYEEEERQRGNFPDRFSGHQFPNYSSELNVNALLLGDSALYLCASSFTRLEAFFGQGTRLTVV.

CDR3 nucleotides: TGTGCCAGCAGCTCATTCGACAGGGCGAACTACGAGCAGTACTTC. Translation gives CASSSFDRANYEQYF. This chain uses TRBV5-4 with TRBJ2-7, with 7 nucleotides matching TRBD1. Germline CDR1 reads SGHNT; CDR2 reads YYREEE (reference sequence). The CDR3 is 15 residues long. V lost 3 bases to trimming and J lost 3 bases; unmatched junction nucleotides: 9.